The 21 T cell receptor beta chains listed next were all sequenced from one sample in a study of blood T cell repertoires in COVID-19. The assay was immunoSEQ multiplex PCR, and TCRdb's table has in-frame clones only and misses some. The sample shows more than 200,000 clones, around 86% of them seen only once. Sequencing used peripheral blood. The receptors originated from a man at least 80 years old with acute or convalescent COVID-19.

V and J are TRBV10-3 and TRBJ2-1; TRBD2 matches at 8 bases. V trimming: 6 bases; J trimming: 5 bases; junction bases outside the gene matches: 9. The CDR3 covers 15 residues. In germline, CDR1 is ENHRY, CDR2 SYGVKD. The chain's CDR3 is CAISPTSGDNNEQFF. As DNA, the CDR3 is TGTGCCATCAGCCCAACTAGCGGTGATAACAATGAGCAGTTCTTC.

The chain has TRBV5-4 and TRBJ2-7; unclear D gene. Germline assignment: CDR1 SGHNT and CDR2 YYREEE (reference sequence). CDR3 length: 15 residues. Trimming removed 0 bases from V and 3 bases from J, with 13 bases in between. The CDR3, as DNA: TGTGCCAGCAGCTTGGGCGTAGGTCCGGGCTACGAGCAGTACTTC. Its translation: CASSLGVGPGYEQYF.

CDR3 sequence reads: CASSLSGMDIQYF. In DNA, the CDR3 is TGTGCCAGCAGCTTATCGGGTATGGACATTCAGTACTTC. The chain carries TRBV11-2 and TRBJ2-4; no definite D call. This CDR3 is built from 13 residues. Germline-derived CDR1 and CDR2 are SGHAT and FQNNGV. The V end lost 2 bases, the J end lost 8 bases, and 10 bases lay between the germline ends. The entire variable domain, with the rest obtained from reference TRBV11-2 and TRBJ2-4, is as follows: EAGVAQSPRYKIIEKRQSVAFWCNPISGHATLYWYQQILGQGPKLLIQFQNNGVVDDSQLPKDRFSAERLKGVDSTLKIQPAKLEDSAVYLCASSLSGMDIQYFGAGTRLSVL.

The chain combines TRBV28 with TRBJ1-5; TRBD1 is a possible D gene (6 bases). The germline CDR1 and CDR2 sequences are MDHEN and SYDVKM. This CDR3 region has 13 residues. V lost 7 bases and J lost 3, with 10 bases in between. The DNA of the CDR3 is TGTGCCAGCAACGGACAGTTCAATCAGCCCCAGCATTTT. The encoded protein is CASNGQFNQPQHF.

The chain uses TRBV20-1 and TRBJ1-2; D may be TRBD1 (6 bases). Trimming pared 3 bases from V and 4 bases from J, leaving 9 bases between. CDR1 is DFQATT, CDR2 SNEGSKA, per germline (reference sequence). The CDR3 runs to 12 residues. CDR3 sequence reads: CSASGQLYGYTF. The CDR3 DNA reads TGCAGTGCTAGTGGACAGCTCTATGGCTACACCTTC.

The V and J genes are TRBV24-1 and TRBJ2-2, with TRBD1 as a possible D gene (6 bases). V was cut by 6 bases and J by 4 bases, with 14 bases left in between. CDR1 and CDR2 (germline): KGHDR, SFDVKD. The CDR3 contains 15 residues. CDR3 in DNA: TGTGCCACCAGTCGGGCAGGGGAGAGCACCGGGGAGCTGTTTTTT. Protein sequence: CATSRAGESTGELFF.

The gene calls are TRBV15 and TRBJ2-7; maybe TRBD2 (6 bases). CDR1 and CDR2 from the germline V gene are LNHNV and YYDKDF (reference sequence). Between the trimmed V and J ends, which lost 0 bases and 4 bases, there was a span of 13 bases. The CDR3 consists of 15 residues. CDR3 sequence (DNA): TGTGCCACCAGCAGAGAGCGGGTAGCGGTTTACGAGCAGTACGTC. It encodes CATSRERVAVYEQYV.

The CDR3 here is CASTIVSPRIGSPLHF. The CDR3 nucleotides read TGTGCCAGCACTATTGTGTCGCCGAGGATTGGATCACCCCTCCACTTT. The chain carries TRBV6-6 and TRBJ1-6; D gene uncertain. Trimming pared 7 bases from V and 10 bases from J, leaving 23 bases between. Germline CDR1 MNHNY, CDR2 SVGAGI (reference sequence). This CDR3 comprises 16 residues.

The chain combines TRBV7-2 with TRBJ2-3, with TRBD2 matching 9 bases. J lost 4 bases, V lost 6 bases, and 8 bases had no gene match. This CDR3 spans 15 amino acids. CDR1 SGHTA and CDR2 FQGNSA come from the germline V gene. The CDR3 DNA is TGTGCCAGCAGGGGCGGGAGGGCCGTCCCAGATACGCAGTATTTT. Translated: CASRGGRAVPDTQYF.

The CDR3 is CASTRRRETGELFF. The CDR3 nucleotides read TGTGCCAGTACGCGGAGACGAGAGACCGGGGAGCTGTTTTTT. V gene TRBV27 combines with J gene TRBJ2-2; no definite D call. This CDR3 is 14 amino acids long. V lost 9 bases, J lost 5 bases, and 16 bases lay in between. Germline V lookup: CDR1 MNHEY, CDR2 SMNVEV (reference sequence).

The CDR3 coding sequence is TGTGCCAGCAGGGAGCTGGAAGGTACCTACGAGCAGTACTTC. It specifies CASRELEGTYEQYF. The rearrangement uses TRBV2 and TRBJ2-7, with unresolved D. The V end was cut by 6 bases, the J end by 2 bases, with 14 bases between. This CDR3 region has 14 residues. Germline CDR1 is SNHLY and CDR2 is FYNNEI.

The chain carries TRBV7-9 and TRBJ1-2; D is possibly TRBD1 (6 bases). Germline V lookup: CDR1 SEHNR, CDR2 FQNEAQ (reference sequence). CDR3 length: 15 amino acids. With 3 bases removed from V and 6 bases from J, the gap between germline ends came to 17 bases. CDR3 sequence: CASSFGTSGNHGYTF. CDR3 nucleotide sequence: TGTGCCAGCAGCTTCGGGACAAGTGGAAACCATGGCTACACCTTC. Full variable domain (rest looked up from reference TRBV7-9 and TRBJ1-2): DTGVSQNPRHKITKRGQNVTFRCDPISEHNRLYWYRQTLGQGPEFLTYFQNEAQLEKSRLLSDRFSAERPKGSFSTLEIQRTEQGDSAMYLCASSFGTSGNHGYTFGSGTRLTVV.

The genes are TRBV6-2 or TRBV6-3 and TRBJ1-5, with D unresolved. Trimming shortened V by 5 bases and J by 4 bases, and 15 bases separated the two germline ends. The CDR3 consists of 15 residues. CDR1 and CDR2 (germline): MNHEY, SVGEGT. In nucleotides, the CDR3 is TGTGCCAGCAGTACGAGGGAGTGGTGGAATCAGCCCCAGCATTTT. It is translated as CASSTREWWNQPQHF.

The genes are TRBV5-1 and TRBJ2-7, with TRBD1 matching over 7 bases. This CDR3 is built from 15 residues. V dropped 4 bases and J dropped 3; count of bases not matched to a gene: 10. CDR1 is SGHRS, CDR2 YFSETQ, per germline. The CDR3: CASSEYRGSDYEQYF. The CDR3 DNA follows: TGCGCCAGCAGCGAATACAGGGGTTCGGACTACGAGCAGTACTTC.

In this sample, this clone turned up many times. The chain recombines TRBV7-2 with TRBJ1-5; the match to TRBD1 covers 7 bases. The CDR3 totals 14 residues. V was clipped by 4 bases and J by 7 bases; unmatched bases: 7. CDR1 SGHTA and CDR2 FQGNSA come from the germline V gene. The CDR3 DNA reads as TGTGCCAGCAGCTCGGGGACAGACGCACAGCCCCAGCATTTT. Amino acid sequence: CASSSGTDAQPQHF.

The chain uses TRBV13 and TRBJ1-1, with D possibly TRBD1 on 5 matching bases. The CDR3 spans 18 residues. Trimming took off 2 bases at V and 1 base at J, with 20 bases between the two ends. CDR1 PRHDT and CDR2 FYEKMQ come from the germline V gene (reference sequence). Here the CDR3 DNA reads TGTGCCAGCAGCTTACCCCCCGGACACCTTAGGGAGAACACTGAAGCTTTCTTT. Translating it yields CASSLPPGHLRENTEAFF.

This chain joins TRBV11-3 and TRBJ2-6, with D tentatively TRBD1 (6 bases). This CDR3 contains 18 residues. The V gene's germline CDR1 is SGHNT and CDR2 YENEEA. Trimming took 5 bases from V and 0 from J, leaving 17 bases between them. The DNA for the CDR3 is TGTGCCAGCAGCCTATTGACAGGTCTTAGCTCTGGGGCCAACGTCCTGACTTTC. It codes for CASSLLTGLSSGANVLTF.

The V call is TRBV19, the J call TRBJ2-7, with D perhaps TRBD1 (7 bases). Deletions cut 5 bases from V and 5 bases from J, with 16 bases between. Germline V lookup: CDR1 LNHDA, CDR2 SQIVND (reference sequence). The CDR3 is 14 amino acids. Written as DNA, the CDR3 is TGTGCCAGTAGTCCAACACAGGGGAGGAACGAGCAGTACTTC. Translating gives CASSPTQGRNEQYF.

The V gene is TRBV6-6, the J gene TRBJ1-6, with 8 bases aligning to TRBD1. The CDR3 length is 14 residues. Germline V gene lookup returns CDR1 MNHNY and CDR2 SVGAGI (reference sequence). V lost 6 bases, J lost 10 bases, and 8 bases stayed unmatched. The CDR3 DNA reads TGTGCCAGCAGCCTGACAGGGGACGGATCACCCCTCCACTTT. Translated, it gives CASSLTGDGSPLHF.

This clone occurred once. The J gene is TRBJ2-5, the V gene TRBV7-9, with 8 bases lining up with TRBD1. The V gene end was trimmed by 5 bases and the J gene end by 5 bases; junction bases not matched to a gene: 7. CDR3 length: 14 residues. Germline values: CDR1 SEHNR, CDR2 FQNEAQ (reference sequence). The CDR3: CASSVGQGGETQYF. Here the CDR3 DNA reads TGTGCCAGCAGCGTAGGACAGGGTGGTGAGACCCAGTACTTC.

J is TRBJ2-7 and V is TRBV5-7; 16 positions match TRBD2. TRBV5-7 is treated as an ORF (open reading frame) with a function not yet certain. V was pared by 0 bases and J by 6 bases, with 9 bases of the junction left unmatched. CDR3 length: 18 residues. The CDR3 here is CASSLGRGLAGGPIEQYF. CDR3 in DNA: TGTGCCAGCAGCTTGGGGCGGGGACTAGCGGGAGGGCCGATCGAGCAGTACTTC.